The clone carrying this TCR beta chain has only a few counts. Its antigen remains unknown. These data are taken from a study of T cell repertoires in cytomegalovirus infection. The CDR3 has 16 residues. Trimming removed 4 bases from V and 4 bases from J, with 14 bases in between. The germline CDR1 and CDR2 sequences are SNHLY and FYNNEI. TCRdb independently ran MiXCR on the reads; one entry per CDR3 protein. The sample lists hundreds of thousands of distinct CDR3 sequences; under 45% were seen once. The chain employs TRBV2 and TRBJ2-6, with D unclear. This specimen consisted of cultured PBMCs, obtained from culture after CMV antigen stimulation. This receptor was obtained from a human donor in good health (CMV status not recorded). Some clones in this sample may be carry-over from other donors' samples. The CDR3 region is CASSVSRAGGANVLTF. In DNA form, the CDR3 reads TGTGCCAGCAGTGTGTCCCGGGCTGGAGGGGCCAACGTCCTGACTTTC.